This TCR beta chain was recorded in a study of T cells in Graves' hyperthyroidism and ophthalmopathy. The CDR3 runs 11 residues. The V gene lost 5 bases and the J gene lost 3 bases, with 2 bases spanning the gap. From germline, CDR1 is SEHNR and CDR2 FQNEAQ (reference sequence). This clonotype has ten or more counts. There were TCR beta CDR3 regions amplified from RNA transcripts. A first-round RT-PCR of the TCR CDR3 used the HTBI primer set. TCRdb analysed the multiplex PCR reads with MiXCR anew, one entry per CDR3 protein. The data contain about 290,000 distinct CDR3 sequences, roughly 15% of them seen just once; the ten biggest clones take up approximately 7.9%.

The chain recombines TRBV7-9 with TRBJ2-1; D gene unclear. The sequence was obtained from a woman aged 40-49 years with Graves' hyperthyroidism. What was sequenced was blood. Here the CDR3 reads CASSDYNEQFF. The DNA of the CDR3 is TGTGCCAGCAGCGACTACAATGAGCAGTTCTTC.